This TCR beta chain was recorded in a study of T cell clonality in common variable immunodeficiency. Broader study findings: Common variable immunodeficiency TCR beta sequences reportedly had fewer deletions and N-nucleotide insertions. Authors noted CVID clonality's cause needs subpopulation repertoire sequencing.

Germline V gene lookup returns CDR1 KGHSH and CDR2 LQKENI. With V trimmed by 6 bases and J by 4 bases, 10 bases remained unmatched. The CDR3 has 16 amino acids. This clone was counted many times. Its specificity is unknown. The sequence runs out 3 residues before the end of the CDR3; the remainder is reconstructed from the germline J gene. The assay was immunoSEQ multiplex PCR, and TCRdb's table has in-frame clones only and misses some. The sample contains about 45,000 clones, none occurring once; about 0.68% lies in the top ten. The receptor's source is a person aged 18 to 70 in good health. The V and J genes are TRBV18 and TRBJ2-1; TRBD2 matches at 9 bases. Sequenced sample: peripheral blood mononuclear cells. This CDR3 is CASSPYSGGHYNEQFF. CDR3 bases read: TGTGCCAGCTCGCCGTATAGCGGGGGCCATTACAATGAG.